This TCR beta chain comes out of a study of CD8+ T cells in alopecia areata. As to treatment: oral pan-JAK inhibitor, 5-10 mg twice daily. Germline CDR1 reads GTSNPN; CDR2 reads SVGIG (reference sequence). This CDR3 contains 15 residues. V lost 0 bases, J lost 7 bases, and 16 bases lay in between. In each case, RNA was isolated and then reverse transcribed into cDNA as the sequencing template. The data were produced by immunoSEQ multiplex PCR, yet TCRdb's version contains in-frame clones alone and is incomplete. This table holds around 150,000 clones, 65% to 90% found once. This chain connects TRBV30 to TRBJ1-5; D is perhaps TRBD1 (6 bases). The TCR sequence derives from a human donor with alopecia areata. Specimen: CD8+ T cells sorted from blood, collected at week 4, from a patient treated with tofacitinib. CDR3 in DNA: TGTGCCTGGAGTGTACGGCAGGGGACTGGGCAGCCCCAGCATTTT. Its translation: CAWSVRQGTGQPQHF.